The 3 T cell receptor beta chains given below trace back to one sample, sequenced in a study of cytomegalovirus exposure and HLA in healthy donors. PCR used 60 Vbeta primers and 13 Jbeta primers. The method was immunoSEQ multiplex PCR; TCRdb's version includes in-frame clones alone and lacks a portion of them. The sample yields fewer than 150,000 clones, around four fifths seen once. The sequencing sample was made of PBMCs. These receptors all come from a middle-aged woman in good health and CMV-seronegative.

The V and J genes are TRBV7-6 and TRBJ2-1, with TRBD2 matching over 9 bases. V dropped 0 bases and J dropped 2; count of bases not matched to a gene: 2. Germline CDR1 and CDR2: SGHVS and FNYEAQ. The CDR3 sequence is 16 residues long. Here the CDR3 DNA reads TGTGCCAGCAGCTTAGCGACTAGCGGTCCCTACAATGAGCAGTTCTTC. Its protein product is CASSLATSGPYNEQFF.

V usage is TRBV13 and J usage is TRBJ1-2; 8 bases map to TRBD1. From germline, CDR1 is PRHDT and CDR2 FYEKMQ (reference sequence). CDR3 length: 14 residues. V lost 5 bases to trimming and J lost 7 bases; unmatched junction nucleotides: 9. The CDR3: CASSTFGQGSGYTF. The CDR3 nucleotides are TGTGCCAGCAGCACCTTTGGACAGGGCTCTGGCTACACCTTC.

The chain combines TRBV28 with TRBJ2-7; D possibly corresponds to TRBD1 (6 bases). Trimming took 3 bases from V and 1 from J, leaving 13 bases between them. CDR1 and CDR2 from the germline V gene are MDHEN and SYDVKM. This CDR3 spans 15 amino acids. CDR3 region: CASSFPRGSSYEQYF. The CDR3, as DNA: TGTGCCAGCAGTTTTCCCAGGGGTTCATCCTACGAGCAGTACTTC.